Listed below are T cell receptor beta chains from one sample, sequenced in a study of T-cell reconstitution after alpha-beta-depleted transplantation in children. TCRdb independently ran MiXCR on the PCR reads; one entry per CDR3 protein. The sample lists over 90,000 distinct CDR3 sequences; around 5.9% were seen once. Sequencing used PBMCs, mostly from graft donor cells, obtained 60 days after TCRalphabeta/CD19-depleted stem cell transplant. These receptors were obtained from a female patient aged 2-9 years who had a stem cell transplant for Fanconi anemia, so the T cells may come from the graft donor. Each CDR3 is given with its conserved first and last residue. The order of the fields is D gene, V gene, clone size, J gene, CDR3 protein, CDR3 DNA. The D gene is left open where the match is weak. Size values are once, few and many counts, or a class for expanded clones, and some rows have none.

>.|TRBV11-3|many|TRBJ2-1
CASSPDPERGYNEQFF
TGTGCCAGCAGCCCTGACCCGGAGAGGGGATACAATGAGCAGTTCTTC
>.|TRBV29-1|many|TRBJ2-1
CSVEGGFSSYNEQFF
TGCAGCGTTGAAGGGGGGTTTAGCTCCTACAATGAGCAGTTCTTC
>.|TRBV20-1|many|TRBJ1-2
CSGTDNYGYTF
TGCTCCGGGACTGATAACTATGGCTACACCTTC
>.|TRBV4-1|.|TRBJ2-7
CASSQVNSVHEQYF
TGCGCCAGCAGCCAAGTGAACTCGGTCCACGAGCAGTACTTC
>TRBD1|TRBV12-3/TRBV12-4|.|TRBJ2-7
CASSLGVEGAYEQYF
TGTGCCAGCAGCCTTGGGGTCGAGGGGGCGTACGAGCAGTACTTC
>TRBD2|TRBV20-1|few|TRBJ2-7
CSARDGGLAGAYEQYF
TGCAGTGCTAGAGATGGGGGACTAGCGGGAGCCTACGAGCAGTACTTC
>.|TRBV7-2|.|TRBJ2-1
CASSLEWASYEQFF
TGTGCCAGCAGCTTAGAGTGGGCCTCGTATGAGCAGTTCTTC
>.|TRBV7-9|many|TRBJ2-2
CASSLAGVRTGELFF
TGTGCCAGCAGCTTGGCAGGTGTACGGACCGGGGAGCTGTTTTTT
>.|TRBV12-3/TRBV12-4|many|TRBJ1-1
CASRPRGGDRANTEAFF
TGTGCCAGCAGGCCCCGAGGGGGAGACAGAGCGAACACTGAAGCTTTCTTT
>TRBD1|TRBV7-3|many|TRBJ1-1
CASSLDRGRIAFF
TGTGCCAGCAGCTTAGACAGGGGGAGGATAGCTTTCTTT
>.|TRBV20-1|many|TRBJ2-4
CSAPQSQGAKNIQYF
TGCAGTGCCCCTCAAAGCCAGGGGGCCAAAAACATTCAGTACTTC
>TRBD2|TRBV13|many|TRBJ2-3
CASSPGLADTQYF
TGTGCCAGCAGCCCCGGACTAGCAGATACGCAGTATTTT
>.|TRBV7-8|many|TRBJ2-5
CASVMDGEETQYF
TGTGCCAGCGTGATGGACGGGGAAGAGACCCAGTACTTC
>.|TRBV20-1|.|TRBJ2-5
CSARDRGEWGQETQYF
TGCAGTGCTAGAGATCGGGGCGAATGGGGGCAAGAGACCCAGTACTTC
>.|TRBV5-1|.|TRBJ1-2
CASSRDYNYGYTF
TGCGCCAGCAGCCGGGACTATAACTATGGCTACACCTTC
>TRBD2|TRBV5-1|few|TRBJ2-6
CASSLAGLAGLNSGANVLTF
TGCGCCAGCAGCTTGGCGGGGCTAGCGGGGCTTAACTCTGGGGCCAACGTCCTGACTTTC
>TRBD2|TRBV13|.|TRBJ2-1
CASSLRGTSGGNEQFF
TGTGCCAGCAGCTTAAGGGGGACTAGCGGGGGGAATGAGCAGTTCTTC
>.|TRBV18|.|TRBJ2-7
CASSPEVLAYEQYF
TGTGCCAGCTCCCCCGAGGTCCTAGCGTACGAGCAGTACTTC
>TRBD1|TRBV7-6|few|TRBJ2-2
CASSQTGTGELFF
TGTGCCAGCAGCCAGACAGGGACCGGGGAGCTGTTTTTT
>.|TRBV5-1|many|TRBJ2-3
CASGRNGDTQYF
TGCGCCAGTGGGAGAAACGGGGATACGCAGTATTTT
>TRBD1|TRBV12-3/TRBV12-4|many|TRBJ2-1
CASSWGTGSYNEQFF
TGTGCCAGCAGTTGGGGGACAGGGTCCTACAATGAGCAGTTCTTC
>.|TRBV6-1|few|TRBJ2-3
CASSETADTQYF
TGTGCCAGCAGTGAAACCGCAGATACGCAGTATTTT
>TRBD1|TRBV6-5|many|TRBJ1-6
CASSSGTGGSPLHF
TGTGCCAGCAGTTCCGGGACAGGGGGCTCACCCCTCCACTTT
>TRBD1|TRBV6-5|many|TRBJ1-1
CASSPPQGAGAFF
TGTGCCAGCAGTCCCCCTCAGGGGGCAGGGGCTTTCTTT
>TRBD1|TRBV6-2/TRBV6-3|few|TRBJ2-5
CASSYSTYRGPETQYF
TGTGCCAGCAGTTACTCGACCTACAGGGGCCCAGAGACCCAGTACTTC
>.|TRBV12-3/TRBV12-4|many|TRBJ2-5
CASSYSEETQYF
TGTGCCAGCAGTTACAGCGAAGAGACCCAGTACTTC
>TRBD2|TRBV30|many|TRBJ2-1
CARSIGGIYNEQFF
TGTGCCCGTAGTATCGGGGGGATCTACAATGAGCAGTTCTTC
>.|TRBV7-8|.|TRBJ2-2
CASSLRLGELYF
TGTGCCAGCAGCTTAAGACTAGGGGAGCTGTATTTT
>.|TRBV5-1|.|TRBJ2-1
CASSLTLARDLYNEQFF
TGCGCCAGCAGCCTCACCCTCGCCAGGGACCTCTACAATGAGCAGTTCTTC
>.|TRBV28|many|TRBJ1-6
CASSFAPQSSYNSPLHF
TGTGCCAGCAGTTTTGCCCCCCAGAGCTCCTATAATTCACCCCTCCACTTT
>TRBD1|TRBV12-3/TRBV12-4|few|TRBJ2-7
CASRPGGTTYEQYF
TGTGCCAGCAGGCCAGGGGGAACTACCTACGAGCAGTACTTC
>.|TRBV10-3|many|TRBJ2-2
CAISDLANTGELFF
TGTGCCATCAGTGACCTAGCGAACACCGGGGAGCTGTTTTTT
>.|TRBV6-1|many|TRBJ1-5
CASSDFVGGLRPQHF
TGTGCCAGCAGTGACTTTGTGGGGGGTCTCCGGCCCCAGCATTTT
>.|TRBV5-1|many|TRBJ2-7
CASSWAAGDTYEQYF
TGCGCCAGCAGCTGGGCTGCGGGGGACACCTACGAGCAGTACTTC
>TRBD2|TRBV28|.|TRBJ2-3
CASSAQEGLAGVSPQYF
TGTGCCAGCAGCGCACAAGAGGGACTAGCGGGAGTGAGTCCGCAGTATTTT
>TRBD2|TRBV20-1|many|TRBJ2-7
CSASQLAGVHEQYF
TGCAGTGCTAGTCAACTAGCGGGAGTCCACGAGCAGTACTTC
>.|TRBV20-1|few|TRBJ1-6
CSPGTDYNSPLHF
TGCAGTCCGGGGACGGACTATAATTCACCCCTCCACTTT
>.|TRBV18|many|TRBJ2-5
CASSGGEETQYF
TGTGCCAGCTCAGGGGGCGAAGAGACCCAGTACTTC
>TRBD2|TRBV11-3|many|TRBJ2-1
CASSLALAGASSYNEQFF
TGTGCCAGCAGCTTAGCTCTAGCGGGGGCTAGCTCCTACAATGAGCAGTTCTTC
>.|TRBV7-9|many|TRBJ2-7
CASSLEAGIGVYYEQYF
TGTGCCAGCAGCTTAGAGGCGGGGATAGGGGTTTACTACGAGCAGTACTTC
>TRBD1|TRBV20-1|many|TRBJ1-5
CSARPRGQGHYQPQHF
TGCAGTGCTAGGCCTCGGGGACAGGGGCATTACCAGCCCCAGCATTTT
>.|TRBV25-1|many|TRBJ2-5
CASSERPYGRSEETQYF
TGTGCCAGCAGTGAAAGGCCTTACGGAAGGTCTGAAGAGACCCAGTACTTC